Below, 21 T cell receptor beta chains from the same sample are listed, as sequenced in a study of control samples from healthy donors and cancer patients. Some clones are missing from TCRdb's copy, which holds only in-frame ones; the method was immunoSEQ multiplex PCR. The table records about 92,000 clones, around 82% of them present only once. The sequencing input was blood. The receptors were gathered from a woman in her sixties or seventies in good health.

The table lists this clone with a few counts. The chain carries TRBV3-1 (or the pseudogene TRBV3-2) and TRBJ2-3; 15 positions agree with TRBD2. This CDR3 is built from 18 residues. The V segment lost 4 bases and the J segment 5 bases; nucleotides outside the gene matches: 10. Germline values: CDR1 LGHDT, CDR2 YNNKEL (reference sequence). CDR3 DNA: TGTGCCAGCAGCCCGTCCGGGACTAGCGGGGGGAGAAAAGATACGCAGTATTTT. Its protein is CASSPSGTSGGRKDTQYF.

The chain joins TRBV29-1 to TRBJ2-3, with 8 bases aligning to TRBD2. The CDR3 length is 14 residues. Germline-derived CDR1 and CDR2 are SQVTM and ANQGSEA. V shed 7 bases and J 2 bases; nucleotides not matched to a gene: 8. The DNA of the CDR3 is TGCAGCGCCCAGCGGGGGACTGACACAGATACGCAGTATTTT. Translation: CSAQRGTDTDTQYF.

V gene TRBV5-1 combines with J gene TRBJ2-2; the D is unclear. Looked up from germline, CDR1 is SGHRS and CDR2 is YFSETQ. The CDR3 spans 14 residues. The germline V and J ends were trimmed by 0 bases and 4 bases, with 7 bases remaining between them. CDR3 in DNA: TGCGCCAGCAGCTTGGTTGTGGGCACCGGGGAGCTGTTTTTT. Amino acid sequence: CASSLVVGTGELFF.

The chain carries TRBV29-1 and TRBJ1-2, with TRBD1 matching 9 bases. The CDR3 contains 16 residues. Unmatched junction bases numbered 18, after V lost 7 bases and J lost 6 bases. CDR1 SQVTM and CDR2 ANQGSEA come from the germline V gene. The CDR3 DNA sequence: TGCAGCGCACGGACAGGGGACATTAGTTTGATCGATGGCTACACCTTC. Translation gives CSARTGDISLIDGYTF.

The CDR3 reads CASSDFWGRQGEQYF. The CDR3 DNA follows: TGTGCCAGCAGTGATTTTTGGGGGCGCCAGGGCGAGCAGTACTTC. The chain employs TRBV2 and TRBJ2-7; TRBD1 is a possible D gene (6 bases). CDR1 SNHLY and CDR2 FYNNEI come from the germline V gene. V was pared by 3 bases and J by 6 bases, with 18 bases between. CDR3 length equals 15 residues.

The chain employs TRBV19 and TRBJ1-1; unclear D gene. This CDR3 is built from 10 residues. Per germline, CDR1 LNHDA and CDR2 SQIVND (reference sequence). Trimming took 8 bases from V and 7 from J, leaving 8 bases between them. The DNA for the CDR3 is TGTGCCAGTGGGTTCAGTGAAGCTTTCTTT. Protein product: CASGFSEAFF.

V is TRBV7-2 and J is TRBJ2-7; no reliable D call. Germline V gene data show CDR1 as SGHTA and CDR2 as FQGNSA. The V end was cut by 1 base, the J end by 0 bases, with 4 bases between. The CDR3 runs to 13 residues. CDR3 residues: CASSLVISYEQYF. The CDR3 region has the DNA TGTGCCAGCAGCTTAGTTATCTCCTACGAGCAGTACTTC.

The V and J genes are TRBV7-9 and TRBJ2-3; D not certain. V lost 5 bases to trimming and J lost 5 bases, with 8 bases between them. Per germline, CDR1 SEHNR and CDR2 FQNEAQ (reference sequence). The CDR3 contains 12 residues. The CDR3 is CASSAVEDTQYF. The CDR3 DNA is TGTGCCAGCAGCGCCGTGGAAGATACGCAGTATTTT. Drawing the rest from reference TRBV7-9 and TRBJ2-3, the complete variable domain is DTGVSQNPRHKITKRGQNVTFRCDPISEHNRLYWYRQTLGQGPEFLTYFQNEAQLEKSRLLSDRFSAERPKGSFSTLEIQRTEQGDSAMYLCASSAVEDTQYFGPGTRLTVL.

The chain links TRBV4-1 to TRBJ1-4; no clear D gene. Trimming took off 0 bases at V and 11 bases at J, with 16 bases between the two ends. CDR1 MGHRA and CDR2 YSYEKL come from the germline V gene. The CDR3 contains 15 residues. CDR3 in amino acids: CASSQEGLGARKLFF. The DNA for the CDR3 is TGCGCCAGCAGCCAAGAAGGGTTGGGAGCCAGGAAACTGTTTTTT.

The chain uses TRBV5-1 and TRBJ1-2; D gene unclear. From germline, CDR1 is SGHRS and CDR2 YFSETQ. With 3 bases removed from V and 3 bases from J, the gap between germline ends came to 12 bases. CDR3 length equals 14 residues. The CDR3: CASSWAPADYGYTF. As DNA, the CDR3 is TGCGCCAGCAGCTGGGCTCCAGCGGACTATGGCTACACCTTC.

This chain uses TRBV2 with TRBJ1-4, with D unclear. Germline CDR1 is SNHLY and CDR2 is FYNNEI. This CDR3 has 13 residues. Trimming cost V 7 bases and J 5 bases, with 11 bases left between them. The CDR3 bases are TGTGCCAGCAACCGGGCCGAAAATGAAAAACTGTTTTTT. Its translation is CASNRAENEKLFF.

The gene calls are TRBV6-2 or TRBV6-3 and TRBJ2-2; TRBD1 agrees at 11 bases. CDR1 and CDR2 from the germline V gene are MNHEY and SVGEGT. Germline trimming cut 2 bases from V and 1 base from J; bases unmatched to any gene: 15. The CDR3 consists of 21 residues. This chain's CDR3 is CASSYVVTEDRGRVNTGELFF. The CDR3 coding sequence is TGTGCCAGCAGTTACGTTGTTACTGAGGACAGGGGGCGCGTGAACACCGGGGAGCTGTTTTTT.

V usage is TRBV5-8 and J usage is TRBJ2-1; 9 bases are shared with TRBD1. The CDR3 covers 16 residues. Germline CDR1 SGHTS, CDR2 YDEGEE. Trimming at V came to 0 bases and at J to 10 bases, leaving 11 bases not matched to a gene. CDR3 in amino acids: CASSLGETGGRIEQFF. In nucleotides, the CDR3 is TGTGCCAGCAGCTTGGGGGAGACAGGGGGGAGAATAGAGCAGTTCTTC. The whole variable domain, filled in from reference TRBV5-8 and TRBJ2-1, reads EAGVTQSPTHLIKTRGQQATLRCSPISGHTSVYWYQQALGLGLQFLLWYDEGEERNRGNFPPRFSGRQFPNYSSELNVNALELEDSALYLCASSLGETGGRIEQFFGPGTRLTVL.

V gene TRBV27 combines with J gene TRBJ2-7, with 9 bases lining up with TRBD2. This CDR3 has 15 residues. Per the germline V gene, CDR1 is MNHEY and CDR2 is SMNVEV (reference sequence). Losses at the gene ends were 6 bases for V and 2 bases for J; bases not matched to a gene: 8. As DNA, the CDR3 is TGTGCCAGCAGCGCGGGGGGGACCCCAGCCTACGAGCAGTACTTC. It is translated as CASSAGGTPAYEQYF.

This clone was seen only a few times. The chain combines TRBV28 with TRBJ2-1; D ambiguous. The CDR3 totals 13 residues. CDR1 and CDR2 from the germline V gene are MDHEN and SYDVKM. The V gene lost 5 bases and the J gene lost 4 bases, with 9 bases spanning the gap. CDR3 residues: CASSPDRYNEQFF. CDR3 in DNA: TGTGCCAGCAGTCCCGACCGGTACAATGAGCAGTTCTTC.

The J gene is TRBJ2-1, the V gene TRBV4-1; TRBD2 matches 10 bases. Germline V gives CDR1 MGHRA, CDR2 YSYEKL. The CDR3 consists of 16 residues. V dropped 4 bases and J dropped 0; count of bases not matched to a gene: 3. In DNA, the CDR3 is TGCGCCAGCAGCCGGGGACTAGCGAGCTCCTACAATGAGCAGTTCTTC. Protein: CASSRGLASSYNEQFF.

The gene calls are TRBV2 and TRBJ1-6; D remains unclear. The germline V gene has CDR1 SNHLY and CDR2 FYNNEI. The length of the CDR3 is 13 residues. V shed 5 bases and J shed 10 bases, with 12 bases lying between them. DNA of the CDR3: TGTGCCAGCAGTTTTAGGGAGGAGTCACCCCTCCACTTT. This codes for CASSFREESPLHF.

This chain uses TRBV19 with TRBJ1-5; possibly TRBD1 for D (5 bases). Germline CDR1 is LNHDA and CDR2 is SQIVND (reference sequence). Trimming stripped 4 bases from V and 5 bases from J, with 9 bases between. This CDR3 has 13 amino acids. The CDR3 region is CASSRTTDQPQHF. The CDR3 nucleotides are TGTGCCAGTAGTAGGACGACAGATCAGCCCCAGCATTTT.

The chain recombines TRBV19 with TRBJ2-2; D is uncertain. Trimming removed 3 bases at V and 6 bases at J, with 11 bases between. Germline V gives CDR1 LNHDA, CDR2 SQIVND (reference sequence). CDR3 length equals 14 residues. The CDR3 reads CASSMWSAPGELFF. The CDR3 nucleotides read TGTGCCAGTAGTATGTGGAGTGCTCCCGGGGAGCTGTTTTTT.

The chain links TRBV9 to TRBJ2-2; 8 bases map to TRBD1. The CDR3 contains 17 residues. Trimming cost V 3 bases and J 6 bases; bases outside gene matches: 13. Germline assignment: CDR1 SGDLS and CDR2 YYNGEE. CDR3 DNA sequence: TGTGCCAGCAGCGACCACTCAGGGGGCGGTAATCCCGGGGAGCTGTTTTTT. Its protein is CASSDHSGGGNPGELFF.

The rearrangement joins TRBV19 to TRBJ1-4; D is unresolved. CDR1 is LNHDA and CDR2 is SQIVND in the germline V gene (reference sequence). Trimming took 6 bases from V and 8 from J, leaving 19 bases between them. This CDR3 contains 15 residues. The CDR3 DNA reads as TGTGCCAGTAGGCACACGAGGGTAACGGGGGAAAAACTGTTTTTT. This codes for CASRHTRVTGEKLFF.